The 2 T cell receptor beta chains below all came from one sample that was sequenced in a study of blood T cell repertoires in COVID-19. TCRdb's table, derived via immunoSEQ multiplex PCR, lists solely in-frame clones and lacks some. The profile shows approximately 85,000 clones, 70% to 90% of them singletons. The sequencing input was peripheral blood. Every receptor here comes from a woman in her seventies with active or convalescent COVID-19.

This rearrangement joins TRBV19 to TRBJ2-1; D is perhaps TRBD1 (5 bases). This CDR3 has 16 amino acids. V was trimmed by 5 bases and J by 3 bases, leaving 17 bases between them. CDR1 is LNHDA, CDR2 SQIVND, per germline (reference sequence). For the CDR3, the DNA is TGTGCCAGTAGTTTACAGGATTCCGGCCTCTACAATGAGCAGTTCTTC. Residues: CASSLQDSGLYNEQFF.

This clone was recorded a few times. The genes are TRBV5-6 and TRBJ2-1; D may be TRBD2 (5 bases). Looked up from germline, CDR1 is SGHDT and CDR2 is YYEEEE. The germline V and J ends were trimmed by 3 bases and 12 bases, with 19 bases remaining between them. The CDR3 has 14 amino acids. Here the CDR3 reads CASSSEADPDRQFF. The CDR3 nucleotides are TGTGCCAGCAGCTCGGAGGCGGATCCCGATCGGCAGTTCTTC.